These T cell receptor beta chains were read from a single sample in a study of cytomegalovirus exposure and HLA in healthy donors. TCRdb's table, derived via immunoSEQ multiplex PCR, lists solely in-frame clones and lacks some. The data contain 75,000 to 95,000 clones, around 70% of them singletons. The sequenced material came from PBMCs. The receptor set was obtained from a man between 45 and 60 years old in good health and CMV-seronegative. Both conserved end residues are part of each CDR3. The D gene is left open where the match is weak. Clone size is stated in some rows and not others, as once, few, many or a class when expanded.

J gene: TRBJ1-2
V gene: TRBV20-1
clone size: -
D gene: TRBD1
CDR3 DNA: TGCAGTGCTAAAGGGGGCAATGGCTACACCTTC
CDR3 protein: CSAKGGNGYTF

J gene: TRBJ2-3
V gene: TRBV29-1
clone size: -
D gene: TRBD2
CDR3 DNA: TGCAGCGTTGAAGATCTTCAGGGGACTAGGGTGGATACGCAGTATTTT
CDR3 protein: CSVEDLQGTRVDTQYF

J gene: TRBJ2-5
V gene: TRBV11-1
clone size: -
D gene: -
CDR3 DNA: TGTGCCAGCAGCCGCGGGAAAGGGTGGGAGACCCAGTACTTC
CDR3 protein: CASSRGKGWETQYF

J gene: TRBJ1-2
V gene: TRBV7-2
clone size: few
D gene: -
CDR3 DNA: TGTGCCAGCAGCTTAAACTGGAACTATGGCTACACCTTC
CDR3 protein: CASSLNWNYGYTF

J gene: TRBJ2-1
V gene: TRBV9
clone size: few
D gene: TRBD1
CDR3 DNA: TGTGCCAGCAGCGTAGAAGGGACAGGCTACAATGAGCAGTTCTTC
CDR3 protein: CASSVEGTGYNEQFF

J gene: TRBJ2-4
V gene: TRBV7-3
clone size: -
D gene: -
CDR3 DNA: TGTGCCAGCAGCTTAGGCCCCAGGGTTACCAAAAACATTCAGTACTTC
CDR3 protein: CASSLGPRVTKNIQYF

J gene: TRBJ2-7
V gene: TRBV4-1
clone size: -
D gene: TRBD1
CDR3 DNA: TGCGCCAGCAGCACGGGGACAGGGCCTCACGAGCAGTACTTC
CDR3 protein: CASSTGTGPHEQYF

J gene: TRBJ1-2
V gene: TRBV7-9
clone size: -
D gene: TRBD1
CDR3 DNA: TGTGCCAGCAACAGGGGTGGCTATGGCTACACCTTC
CDR3 protein: CASNRGGYGYTF

J gene: TRBJ1-5
V gene: TRBV5-1
clone size: -
D gene: TRBD1
CDR3 DNA: TGCGCCAGCAGCTTGGACAGGGGGGATCAGCCCCAGCATTTT
CDR3 protein: CASSLDRGDQPQHF

J gene: TRBJ2-2
V gene: TRBV5-1
clone size: -
D gene: -
CDR3 DNA: TGCGCCAGCAGCTTGGCCGAGATACTTCTAGCAGGCACCGGGGAGCTGTTTTTT
CDR3 protein: CASSLAEILLAGTGELFF

J gene: TRBJ2-5
V gene: TRBV6-5
clone size: -
D gene: -
CDR3 DNA: TGTGCCAGCAGTACAGGGCTGGAGACCCAGTACTTC
CDR3 protein: CASSTGLETQYF

J gene: TRBJ2-3
V gene: TRBV9
clone size: -
D gene: -
CDR3 DNA: TGTGCCAGCACCCTCCTTGGCCCCACAGATACGCAGTATTTT
CDR3 protein: CASTLLGPTDTQYF

J gene: TRBJ1-5
V gene: TRBV6-1
clone size: -
D gene: -
CDR3 DNA: TGTGCCAGCAGTGAAGCGCTCAGGGAGGTTCAGCCCCAGCATTTT
CDR3 protein: CASSEALREVQPQHF

J gene: TRBJ1-1
V gene: TRBV11-3
clone size: few
D gene: -
CDR3 DNA: -
CDR3 protein: CASSFLWISGSPEAFF

J gene: TRBJ2-7
V gene: TRBV13
clone size: -
D gene: TRBD2
CDR3 DNA: TGTGCCAGCAGCTTAGCGGGGGGAGTCTACGAGCAGTACTTC
CDR3 protein: CASSLAGGVYEQYF

J gene: TRBJ1-1
V gene: TRBV27
clone size: few
D gene: -
CDR3 DNA: TGTGCCAGCAGTCCTACAGGGTGGAACACTGAAGCTTTCTTT
CDR3 protein: CASSPTGWNTEAFF

J gene: TRBJ2-7
V gene: TRBV5-4
clone size: -
D gene: -
CDR3 DNA: TGTGCCAGCAGGGACAGTCCTTCCTCCTACGAGCAGTACTTC
CDR3 protein: CASRDSPSSYEQYF

J gene: TRBJ2-1
V gene: TRBV5-1
clone size: few
D gene: -
CDR3 DNA: TGCGCCAGCAGCTTGGAAAGGGGTGAGCAGTTCTTC
CDR3 protein: CASSLERGEQFF

J gene: TRBJ2-3
V gene: TRBV6-5
clone size: -
D gene: -
CDR3 DNA: TGTGCCAGCAGCCTGAGTGACCCTTCGGGGACGCAGTATTTT
CDR3 protein: CASSLSDPSGTQYF

J gene: TRBJ2-1
V gene: TRBV2
clone size: -
D gene: TRBD2
CDR3 DNA: TGTGCCAGCGTAGGCGACTTCAAATCGGGGGGATACAATGAGCAGTTCTTC
CDR3 protein: CASVGDFKSGGYNEQFF

J gene: TRBJ1-2
V gene: TRBV29-1
clone size: -
D gene: -
CDR3 DNA: TGCAGCGTTGACATCCAGGATAACTATGGCTACACCTTC
CDR3 protein: CSVDIQDNYGYTF

J gene: TRBJ2-5
V gene: TRBV29-1
clone size: -
D gene: TRBD2
CDR3 DNA: TGCAGCGTTACAAGCTTCGCTAGCGGGGGGGTAGAGGCCCAGTACTTC
CDR3 protein: CSVTSFASGGVEAQYF

J gene: TRBJ2-3
V gene: TRBV4-2
clone size: -
D gene: -
CDR3 DNA: TGTGCCAGCAGCCAAGATCTCGCGGGGCTGACGGCAGATACGCAGTATTTT
CDR3 protein: CASSQDLAGLTADTQYF

J gene: TRBJ2-4
V gene: TRBV28
clone size: -
D gene: -
CDR3 DNA: TGTGCCGCCCGGGGATCAGATAAAAACATTCAGTACTTC
CDR3 protein: CAARGSDKNIQYF

J gene: TRBJ1-4
V gene: TRBV28
clone size: few
D gene: TRBD1
CDR3 DNA: TGTGCCAGCTCCCGTACAGGGACAGCCTCCCGAAATGAAAAACTGTTTTTT
CDR3 protein: CASSRTGTASRNEKLFF

J gene: TRBJ2-3
V gene: TRBV12-2
clone size: -
D gene: -
CDR3 DNA: TGTGCAAGTCGCTCCCCGGGTCCGCGGGAGGGCCCCACAGATACGCAGTATTTT
CDR3 protein: CASRSPGPREGPTDTQYF

J gene: TRBJ1-2
V gene: TRBV29-1
clone size: -
D gene: TRBD1
CDR3 DNA: TGCAGCGTCGTTGGGTACAGGGGTCGGGATGGCTACACCTTC
CDR3 protein: CSVVGYRGRDGYTF

J gene: TRBJ1-1
V gene: TRBV18
clone size: few
D gene: -
CDR3 DNA: TGTGCCAGCTCACCGCCTTCTATGGACACTGAAGCTTTCTTT
CDR3 protein: CASSPPSMDTEAFF

J gene: TRBJ2-3
V gene: TRBV29-1
clone size: few
D gene: -
CDR3 DNA: TGCAGCGCCGGCCTCGGGGGTGACACAGATACGCAGTATTTT
CDR3 protein: CSAGLGGDTDTQYF

J gene: TRBJ2-7
V gene: TRBV7-2
clone size: -
D gene: TRBD2
CDR3 DNA: TGTGCCAGCAGCTCGCGACTAGCGGGGGGCCACGAGCAGTACTTC
CDR3 protein: CASSSRLAGGHEQYF

J gene: TRBJ1-5
V gene: TRBV19
clone size: few
D gene: -
CDR3 DNA: TGTGCCAGTAGTGTCGTGGGGGGAGATCAGCCCCAGCATTTT
CDR3 protein: CASSVVGGDQPQHF

J gene: TRBJ1-2
V gene: TRBV6-6
clone size: few
D gene: TRBD1
CDR3 DNA: TGTGCCAGCAGTAGGGACAGGGCCCTCTATGGCTACACCTTC
CDR3 protein: CASSRDRALYGYTF

J gene: TRBJ2-2
V gene: TRBV7-9
clone size: -
D gene: -
CDR3 DNA: TGTGCCAGCAGCTTTGAGTTGTCCGGGGAGCTGTTTTTT
CDR3 protein: CASSFELSGELFF

J gene: TRBJ1-6
V gene: TRBV30
clone size: -
D gene: -
CDR3 DNA: TGTGCCTGGAGGACCGCAGGGAAGGATTCACCCCTCCACTTT
CDR3 protein: CAWRTAGKDSPLHF

J gene: TRBJ1-2
V gene: TRBV2
clone size: -
D gene: -
CDR3 DNA: TGTGCCAGCAGTGAACGGTCCTATGGCTACACCTTC
CDR3 protein: CASSERSYGYTF

J gene: TRBJ2-5
V gene: TRBV4-1
clone size: -
D gene: TRBD2
CDR3 DNA: TGCGCCAGCAGCCAAGATACACTAGCGGAGGAGACCCAGTACTTC
CDR3 protein: CASSQDTLAEETQYF

J gene: TRBJ2-3
V gene: TRBV7-2
clone size: -
D gene: TRBD2
CDR3 DNA: TGTGCCAGCAGGACCTCTAGCGGGTTCACAGATACGCAGTATTTT
CDR3 protein: CASRTSSGFTDTQYF

J gene: TRBJ2-5
V gene: TRBV19
clone size: -
D gene: -
CDR3 DNA: TGTGCCAGTAGTAAAAGACTGGGTTTGGAGACCCAGTACTTC
CDR3 protein: CASSKRLGLETQYF

J gene: TRBJ1-1
V gene: TRBV29-1
clone size: -
D gene: -
CDR3 DNA: TGCAGCGTCGGCGGGGCGTTCTTGGACACTGAAGCTTTCTTT
CDR3 protein: CSVGGAFLDTEAFF

J gene: TRBJ1-4
V gene: TRBV6-5
clone size: -
D gene: -
CDR3 DNA: TGTGCCAGCAGCATAGGACAGACAACTAATGAAAAACTGTTTTTT
CDR3 protein: CASSIGQTTNEKLFF

J gene: TRBJ2-5
V gene: TRBV6-6
clone size: -
D gene: -
CDR3 DNA: TGTGCCAGCAGTTACTCTCTAGAGACCCAGTACTTC
CDR3 protein: CASSYSLETQYF

J gene: TRBJ2-7
V gene: TRBV5-1
clone size: once
D gene: TRBD1
CDR3 DNA: TGCGCCAGCACCTCAGTTGGGACAGGCCTCTACGAGCAGTACTTC
CDR3 protein: CASTSVGTGLYEQYF

J gene: TRBJ2-1
V gene: TRBV2
clone size: -
D gene: -
CDR3 DNA: TGTGCCAGCAACCAGGACTTCGGGAATGAGCAGTTCTTC
CDR3 protein: CASNQDFGNEQFF

J gene: TRBJ1-2
V gene: TRBV18
clone size: -
D gene: TRBD1
CDR3 DNA: TGTGCCAGCTCATCTGGGACAGGGACTGGCTACACCTTC
CDR3 protein: CASSSGTGTGYTF